This entry lists 32 T cell receptor beta chains sequenced from one sample in a study of cytomegalovirus exposure and HLA in healthy donors. Sequencing used immunoSEQ multiplex PCR; TCRdb keeps in-frame clones, though not all of them. This sample carries fewer than 300,000 clones, 88% of them seen once, and the ten largest clones take about 0.86%. The sample consisted of PBMCs. The receptors here all came from a woman aged 18-29 years in good health and CMV-seronegative.

The chain recombines TRBV5-1 with TRBJ1-2; D is ambiguous. Trimming pared 0 bases from V and 8 bases from J, leaving 14 bases between. CDR1 is SGHRS, CDR2 YFSETQ, per germline. The CDR3 consists of 14 residues. As DNA, the CDR3 is TGCGCCAGCAGCTTGGGGGAGGCTGGCGGCGGCTACACCTTC. Its protein is CASSLGEAGGGYTF.

This sequence joins TRBV4-2 and TRBJ1-1; D call uncertain. From germline, CDR1 is LGHNA and CDR2 YNFKEQ. The CDR3 is 14 residues long. V lost 0 bases and J lost 5, with 10 bases in between. DNA of the CDR3: TGTGCCAGCAGCCAAGATCCAGCGGGGACTGAAGCTTTCTTT. Translating gives CASSQDPAGTEAFF.

The V gene is TRBV11-2, the J gene TRBJ2-3; 9 bases match TRBD2. The ends lost 5 bases at V and 4 bases at J; junction bases unmatched: 7. From germline, CDR1 is SGHAT and CDR2 FQNNGV. The CDR3 spans 15 residues. The DNA of the CDR3 is TGTGCCAGCAGCGTCCGGGTAGCGGGAGCAGATACGCAGTATTTT. Its protein product is CASSVRVAGADTQYF.

This clone was observed a single time. The gene calls are TRBV6-5 and TRBJ2-2, with D maybe TRBD1 (6 bases). The CDR3 spans 14 residues. The germline V gene encodes CDR1 MNHEY and CDR2 SVGAGI. Trimming pared 6 bases from V and 4 bases from J, leaving 12 bases between. CDR3 protein: CASRFTGSTGELFF. The CDR3 nucleotides read TGTGCCAGCAGGTTTACAGGGAGCACCGGGGAGCTGTTTTTT.

The V call is TRBV5-6, the J call TRBJ2-7; D unclear. There are 13 residues in the CDR3. With 2 bases removed from V and 1 base from J, the gap between germline ends came to 7 bases. Germline values: CDR1 SGHDT, CDR2 YYEEEE. The DNA for the CDR3 is TGTGCCAGCAGCTTTGGCGGTTCCTACGAGCAGTACTTC. It specifies CASSFGGSYEQYF.

This chain joins TRBV2 and TRBJ2-3; a weak D match, TRBD2 (5 bases). Trimming shortened V by 4 bases and J by 7 bases, and 9 bases separated the two germline ends. The CDR3 loop spans 12 amino acids. Germline V gene sequence: CDR1 SNHLY, CDR2 FYNNEI. The CDR3 spells CASSVEGNTQYF. CDR3 in DNA: TGTGCCAGCAGTGTAGAGGGCAATACGCAGTATTTT.

The chain recombines TRBV10-1 with TRBJ1-1, with 9 bases aligning to TRBD1. V shed 6 bases and J 6 bases; nucleotides not matched to a gene: 8. The length of the CDR3 is 14 residues. Per germline, CDR1 WNHNN and CDR2 SYGVQD (reference sequence). CDR3 amino acids: CASSPTGGIAEAFF. For the CDR3, the DNA is TGCGCCAGCAGCCCGACAGGGGGAATTGCTGAAGCTTTCTTT.

The V and J genes are TRBV7-3 and TRBJ2-2; no clear D gene. CDR1 is SGHTA and CDR2 is FQGTGA in the germline V gene. This CDR3 contains 14 residues. V lost 5 bases, J lost 1 base, and 8 bases lay in between. Here the CDR3 reads CASSPNRNTGELFF. Written as DNA, the CDR3 is TGTGCCAGCAGCCCTAACAGGAACACCGGGGAGCTGTTTTTT.

The gene calls are TRBV7-9 and TRBJ1-1; D unclear. Germline V gene data show CDR1 as SEHNR and CDR2 as FQNEAQ (reference sequence). With 9 bases removed from V and 1 base from J, the gap between germline ends came to 15 bases. CDR3 length: 14 residues. Here the CDR3 reads CARSLPRGNTEAFF. CDR3 DNA: TGTGCCAGATCCCTACCGCGGGGGAACACTGAAGCTTTCTTT.

This chain connects TRBV27 to TRBJ2-1, with D tentatively TRBD1 (5 bases). The CDR3 is 15 residues long. The germline V gene has CDR1 MNHEY and CDR2 SMNVEV (reference sequence). V was cut by 5 bases and J by 4 bases, with 15 bases left in between. This chain's CDR3 is CASSPKGQPYNEQFF. CDR3 nucleotides: TGTGCCAGCAGTCCAAAGGGGCAGCCTTACAATGAGCAGTTCTTC.

The CDR3 loop is CASSLDVSAGLGGLFF. DNA of the CDR3: TGTGCCAGCAGCTTAGATGTCTCCGCAGGGCTCGGTGGACTGTTTTTT. The chain joins TRBV7-2 to TRBJ1-4, with a tentative D call TRBD1 (5 bases). The ends were cut back, 1 base at V and 13 bases at J, with 22 bases in the middle. This CDR3 has 16 amino acids. Germline V lookup: CDR1 SGHTA, CDR2 FQGNSA.

The V call is TRBV5-4, the J call TRBJ2-2, with D possibly matching TRBD2 (6 bases). V dropped 4 bases and J dropped 2 bases, with 12 bases sitting between them. CDR3 length equals 15 residues. Germline V gene lookup returns CDR1 SGHNT and CDR2 YYREEE (reference sequence). In nucleotides, the CDR3 is TGTGCCAGCAGCCGCCCGGGACTTAACACCGGGGAGCTGTTTTTT. Its protein product is CASSRPGLNTGELFF. The variable domain in full, completed from reference TRBV5-4 and TRBJ2-2, reads ETGVTQSPTHLIKTRGQQVTLRCSSQSGHNTVSWYQQALGQGPQFIFQYYREEENGRGNFPPRFSGLQFPNYSSELNVNALELDDSALYLCASSRPGLNTGELFFGEGSRLTVL.

The J gene is TRBJ2-5, the V gene TRBV2; no reliable D call. V lost 5 bases to trimming and J lost 4 bases, with 14 bases between them. CDR3 size: 14 residues. Germline V CDR1 and CDR2: SNHLY, FYNNEI. In nucleotides, the CDR3 is TGTGCCAGCAGTCATATACAGAGTCTAGAGACCCAGTACTTC. Translated: CASSHIQSLETQYF.

The rearrangement joins TRBV30 to TRBJ1-2; D gene unclear. Germline-derived CDR1 and CDR2 are GTSNPN and SVGIG (reference sequence). Deletions cut 5 bases from V and 4 bases from J, with 20 bases between. The CDR3 runs 15 residues. The CDR3 region has the DNA TGTGCCTGGGGCCCTTCTAATGGAGGGTTCTATGGCTACACCTTC. This translates into CAWGPSNGGFYGYTF.

The chain links TRBV6-6 to TRBJ1-1; 8 bases align to TRBD1. With 6 bases clipped from V and 5 bases from J, the junction kept 5 bases outside the gene matches. Germline V lookup: CDR1 MNHNY, CDR2 SVGAGI (reference sequence). This CDR3 region has 13 residues. The CDR3 reads CASRSTGETEAFF. CDR3 sequence (DNA): TGTGCCAGCAGATCGACAGGGGAGACTGAAGCTTTCTTT.

CDR3 amino acids: CASSARQGATGELFF. The CDR3 bases are TGTGCCAGCAGCGCCCGACAGGGGGCGACCGGGGAGCTGTTTTTT. This rearrangement joins TRBV9 to TRBJ2-2; TRBD1 matches at 10 bases. This CDR3 spans 15 amino acids. J gave up 5 bases and V 3 bases, and 4 bases lay outside the gene matches. CDR1 is SGDLS and CDR2 is YYNGEE in the germline V gene.

In this sample, this clone turned up once. This chain joins TRBV28 and TRBJ1-2, with 7 bases that match TRBD1. The length of the CDR3 is 14 residues. Germline V CDR1 and CDR2: MDHEN, SYDVKM. J gave up 4 bases and V 6 bases, and 8 bases lay outside the gene matches. Here the CDR3 DNA reads TGTGCCAGCAGCCCCGGAGGGGGCGGCTATGGCTACACCTTC. This gives the protein CASSPGGGGYGYTF.

This sequence joins TRBV27 and TRBJ1-1; D remains ambiguous. The length of the CDR3 is 12 residues. Trimming removed 5 bases at V and 6 bases at J, with 10 bases between. Germline assignment: CDR1 MNHEY and CDR2 SMNVEV (reference sequence). The CDR3 sequence: CASSLNGAEAFF. CDR3 in DNA: TGTGCCAGCAGTCTGAACGGGGCTGAAGCTTTCTTT.

The chain couples TRBV6-1 to TRBJ1-2; possible D gene TRBD1, 6 bases. Germline values: CDR1 MNHNS, CDR2 SASEGT. This CDR3 has 18 residues. The V end lost 4 bases, the J end lost 7 bases, and 28 bases lay between the germline ends. The CDR3 sequence: CASSVPLGQIRLLGGYTF. The CDR3 nucleotides are TGTGCCAGCAGTGTTCCCCTAGGACAGATACGGTTGTTGGGTGGCTACACCTTC.

The V and J genes are TRBV29-1 and TRBJ1-2; D ambiguous. Germline lookup yields CDR1 SQVTM and CDR2 ANQGSEA. V lost 3 bases and J lost 8, with 19 bases in between. The length of the CDR3 is 14 residues. DNA of the CDR3: TGCAGCGTTGATACTCCTCCAGGCGAAGACGGCTACACCTTC. Translated: CSVDTPPGEDGYTF.

The J gene is TRBJ2-1, the V gene TRBV20-1, with 10 bases matching TRBD2. This CDR3 spans 11 amino acids. From germline, CDR1 is DFQATT and CDR2 SNEGSKA (reference sequence). CDR3 residues: CSLAGESEQFF. In DNA form, the CDR3 reads TGCAGCCTAGCGGGAGAATCCGAGCAGTTCTTC.

This chain connects TRBV9 to TRBJ1-1; D uncertain. Trimming stripped 3 bases from V and 9 bases from J, with 12 bases between. Per the germline V gene, CDR1 is SGDLS and CDR2 is YYNGEE. This CDR3 comprises 12 residues. The CDR3 bases are TGTGCCAGCAGCGGATTTAGGACTCAAGCTTTCTTT. It translates to CASSGFRTQAFF.

The gene calls are TRBV28 and TRBJ2-3; 8 bases agree with TRBD2. Germline CDR1 is MDHEN and CDR2 is SYDVKM. V shed 6 bases and J 8 bases; nucleotides not matched to a gene: 25. This CDR3 spans 19 amino acids. CDR3 sequence (DNA): TGTGCCAGCAGCTCCGGATCGGGGCTAAGCGGGAGAACGCCAGGTACGCAGTATTTT. Translation: CASSSGSGLSGRTPGTQYF.

The V gene is TRBV7-8, the J gene TRBJ1-1, with 10 bases aligning to TRBD1. CDR3 length: 15 amino acids. The germline V gene has CDR1 SGHVS and CDR2 FQNEAQ. J gave up 5 bases and V 4 bases, and 7 bases lay outside the gene matches. The CDR3 region is CASSSDRGLGTEAFF. The DNA for the CDR3 is TGTGCCAGCAGCTCCGACAGGGGGCTGGGGACTGAAGCTTTCTTT.

V usage is TRBV6-5 and J usage is TRBJ2-7; maybe TRBD2 (5 bases). The V end lost 0 bases, the J end lost 6 bases, and 15 bases lay between the germline ends. This CDR3 contains 15 residues. Germline CDR1 and CDR2: MNHEY and SVGAGI. The CDR3 nucleotides are TGTGCCAGCAGTTACTCGAGAGGGAGAGACTCCGAGCAGTACTTC. This translates into CASSYSRGRDSEQYF.

The rearrangement joins TRBV28 to TRBJ2-1; 8 nucleotides match TRBD2. V dropped 1 base and J dropped 8; count of bases not matched to a gene: 7. The V gene's germline CDR1 is MDHEN and CDR2 SYDVKM. This CDR3 comprises 15 residues. The CDR3 is CASSLSRTSPDEQFF. Written as DNA, the CDR3 is TGTGCCAGCAGTTTATCCCGGACTAGCCCCGATGAGCAGTTCTTC. Looking up the rest from reference TRBV28 and TRBJ2-1 gives the full variable domain: DVKVTQSSRYLVKRTGEKVFLECVQDMDHENMFWYRQDPGLGLRLIYFSYDVKMKEKGDIPEGYSVSREKKERFSLILESASTNQTSMYLCASSLSRTSPDEQFFGPGTRLTVL.

V is TRBV7-2 and J is TRBJ1-2; D possibly corresponds to TRBD1 (6 bases). The germline V and J ends were trimmed by 5 bases and 2 bases, with 18 bases remaining between them. The CDR3 is 16 residues long. The V gene's germline CDR1 is SGHTA and CDR2 FQGNSA. The CDR3 region has the DNA TGTGCCAGCAGCCCACACCAACAGGGTGCAAACTATGGCTACACCTTC. Protein: CASSPHQQGANYGYTF.

The chain has TRBV6-6 and TRBJ2-3, with D possibly TRBD2 on 5 matching bases. Trimming took off 6 bases at V and 5 bases at J, with 18 bases between the two ends. Germline lookup yields CDR1 MNHNY and CDR2 SVGAGI (reference sequence). The CDR3 totals 15 residues. The CDR3 spells CASSQPRTERDTQYF. CDR3 nucleotides: TGTGCCAGCAGCCAACCTCGGACTGAGCGAGATACGCAGTATTTT.

The V and J genes are TRBV6-5 and TRBJ2-7, with D perhaps TRBD2 (5 bases). The CDR3 runs to 13 residues. Trimming took 8 bases from V and 3 from J, leaving 14 bases between them. CDR1 is MNHEY and CDR2 is SVGAGI in the germline V gene. DNA for the CDR3: TGTGCCAGCCAAAGGCGGGCAGGCTACGAGCAGTACTTC. Residues: CASQRRAGYEQYF.

V usage is TRBV6-1 and J usage is TRBJ2-2, with 8 bases identical to TRBD2. The CDR3 spans 18 residues. Germline V lookup: CDR1 MNHNS, CDR2 SASEGT. The trim removed 3 bases at V and 8 bases at J, leaving 17 bases unmatched. The CDR3 sequence is CASSDRAGGWERAGELFF. The CDR3 DNA sequence: TGTGCCAGCAGTGATCGTGCGGGAGGATGGGAGCGCGCGGGGGAGCTGTTTTTT.

CDR3 coding DNA: TGTGCCAGCTCGGAAGGGGGCTCTCAGCAGTTCTTC. Amino acids: CASSEGGSQQFF. J is TRBJ2-1 and V is TRBV6-1, with 7 bases fitting TRBD1. V lost 8 bases to trimming and J lost 11 bases; unmatched junction nucleotides: 9. CDR1 MNHNS and CDR2 SASEGT come from the germline V gene. The CDR3 is 12 residues long.

V and J are TRBV18 and TRBJ2-7, with TRBD1 matching over 8 bases. The CDR3 has 20 residues. From germline, CDR1 is KGHSH and CDR2 LQKENI. V shed 3 bases, J shed 5 bases, and the junction held 24 bases outside the gene matches. CDR3 bases: TGTGCCAGCTCACCTACATTCGTCGAAGGACAGGGCCTCAGCGTCCACGAGCAGTACTTC. This translates into CASSPTFVEGQGLSVHEQYF.